This T cell receptor beta chain came from a study of blood T cell repertoires in COVID-19. The CDR3 totals 12 residues. Losses at the gene ends were 3 bases for V and 6 bases for J; bases not matched to a gene: 1. Germline assignment: CDR1 KGHSH and CDR2 LQKENI. Measured with immunoSEQ multiplex PCR; TCRdb has only the in-frame clones, and not every one. Of under 250,000 clones in the sample, 75% to 90% were seen once. This sequence joins TRBV18 and TRBJ2-7; 8 bases fit TRBD2. The sequenced sample consisted of peripheral blood. The sequence derives from a man aged 55-75 years who had recovered from COVID-19. The DNA of the CDR3 is TGTGCCAGCTCACCCGGGACTAGCGAGCAGTACTTC. Encoded protein: CASSPGTSEQYF.